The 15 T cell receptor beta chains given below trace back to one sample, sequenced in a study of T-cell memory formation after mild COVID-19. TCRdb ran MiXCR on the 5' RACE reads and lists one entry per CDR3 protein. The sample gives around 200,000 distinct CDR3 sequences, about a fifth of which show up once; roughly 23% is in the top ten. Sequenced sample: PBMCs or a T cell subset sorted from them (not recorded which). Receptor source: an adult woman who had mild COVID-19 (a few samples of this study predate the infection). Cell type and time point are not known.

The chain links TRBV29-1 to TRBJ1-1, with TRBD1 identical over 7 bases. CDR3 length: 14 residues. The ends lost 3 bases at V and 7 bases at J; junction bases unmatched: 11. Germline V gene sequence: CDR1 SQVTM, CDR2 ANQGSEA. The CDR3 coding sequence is TGCAGCGTTGAGGGTCACAGGGGCGGGAGTGAAGCTTTCTTT. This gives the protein CSVEGHRGGSEAFF.

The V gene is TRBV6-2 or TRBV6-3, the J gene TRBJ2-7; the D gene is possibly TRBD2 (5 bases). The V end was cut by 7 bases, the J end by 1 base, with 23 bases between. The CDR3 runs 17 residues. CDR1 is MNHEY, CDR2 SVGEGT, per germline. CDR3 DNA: TGTGCCAGCACCCCGGGCCGGACTCTCGGATATTCCTACGAGCAGTACTTC. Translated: CASTPGRTLGYSYEQYF.

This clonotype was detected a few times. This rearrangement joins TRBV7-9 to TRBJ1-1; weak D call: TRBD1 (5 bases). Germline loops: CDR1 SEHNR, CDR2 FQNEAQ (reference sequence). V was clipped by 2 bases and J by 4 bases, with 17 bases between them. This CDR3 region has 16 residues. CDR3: CASSLLADMGPTEAFF. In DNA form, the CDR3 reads TGTGCCAGCAGCTTATTAGCCGACATGGGACCCACTGAAGCTTTCTTT. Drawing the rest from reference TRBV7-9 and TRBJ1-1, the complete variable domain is DTGVSQNPRHKITKRGQNVTFRCDPISEHNRLYWYRQTLGQGPEFLTYFQNEAQLEKSRLLSDRFSAERPKGSFSTLEIQRTEQGDSAMYLCASSLLADMGPTEAFFGQGTRLTVV.

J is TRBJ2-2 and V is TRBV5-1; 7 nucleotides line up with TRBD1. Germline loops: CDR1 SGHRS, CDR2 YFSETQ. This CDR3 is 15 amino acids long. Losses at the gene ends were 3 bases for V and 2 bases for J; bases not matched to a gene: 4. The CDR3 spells CASSSTGINTGELFF. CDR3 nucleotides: TGCGCCAGCAGCTCGACAGGGATCAACACCGGGGAGCTGTTTTTT.

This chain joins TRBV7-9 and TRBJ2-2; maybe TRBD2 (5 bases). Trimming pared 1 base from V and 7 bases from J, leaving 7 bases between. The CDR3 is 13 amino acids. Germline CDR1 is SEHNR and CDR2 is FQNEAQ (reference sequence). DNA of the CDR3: TGTGCCAGCAGCTTAGTGGAGGACGGGGAGCTGTTTTTT. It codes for CASSLVEDGELFF.

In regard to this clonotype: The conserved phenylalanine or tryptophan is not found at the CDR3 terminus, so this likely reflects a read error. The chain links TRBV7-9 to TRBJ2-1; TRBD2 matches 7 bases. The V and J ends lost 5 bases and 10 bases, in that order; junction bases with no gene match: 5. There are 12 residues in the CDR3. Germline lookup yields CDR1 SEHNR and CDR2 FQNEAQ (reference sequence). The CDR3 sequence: CASSLTGGEQFL. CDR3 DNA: TGTGCCAGCAGCCTCACGGGGGGAGAGCAGTTCTTA.

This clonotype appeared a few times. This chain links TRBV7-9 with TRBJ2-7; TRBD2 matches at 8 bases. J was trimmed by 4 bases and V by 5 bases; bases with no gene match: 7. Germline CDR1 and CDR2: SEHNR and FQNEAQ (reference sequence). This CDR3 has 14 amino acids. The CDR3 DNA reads TGTGCCAGCAGCCTCCCGGGACTAGTATACGAGCAGTACTTC. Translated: CASSLPGLVYEQYF.

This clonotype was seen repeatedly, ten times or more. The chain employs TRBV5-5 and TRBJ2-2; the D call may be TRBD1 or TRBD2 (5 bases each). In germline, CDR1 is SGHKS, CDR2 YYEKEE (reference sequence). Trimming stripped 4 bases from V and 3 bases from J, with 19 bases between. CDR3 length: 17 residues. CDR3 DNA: TGTGCCAGCAGCCGACAACCGGGACGGGAATACACCGGGGAGCTGTTTTTT. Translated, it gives CASSRQPGREYTGELFF.

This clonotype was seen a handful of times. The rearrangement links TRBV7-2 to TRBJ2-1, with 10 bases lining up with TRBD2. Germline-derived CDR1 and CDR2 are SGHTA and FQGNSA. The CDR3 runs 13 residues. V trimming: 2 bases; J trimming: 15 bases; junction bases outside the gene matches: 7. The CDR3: CASSLSLAGAAFF. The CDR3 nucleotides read TGTGCCAGCAGCTTAAGTCTAGCGGGGGCGGCGTTCTTC.

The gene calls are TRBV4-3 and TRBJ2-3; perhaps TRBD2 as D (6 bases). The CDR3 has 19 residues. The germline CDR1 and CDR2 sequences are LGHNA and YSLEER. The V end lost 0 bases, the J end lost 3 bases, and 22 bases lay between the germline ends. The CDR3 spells CASSQDGPGGGLLTDTQYF. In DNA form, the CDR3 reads TGCGCCAGCAGCCAAGATGGACCCGGGGGAGGCCTCCTAACAGATACGCAGTATTTT.

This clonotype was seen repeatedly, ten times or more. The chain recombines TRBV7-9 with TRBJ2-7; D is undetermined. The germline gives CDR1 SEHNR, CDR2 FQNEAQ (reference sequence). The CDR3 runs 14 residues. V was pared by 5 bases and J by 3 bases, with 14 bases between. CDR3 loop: CASSDGRAGYEQYF. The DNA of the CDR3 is TGTGCCAGCAGCGACGGTAGGGCAGGCTACGAGCAGTACTTC. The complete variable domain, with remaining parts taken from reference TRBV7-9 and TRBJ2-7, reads DTGVSQNPRHKITKRGQNVTFRCDPISEHNRLYWYRQTLGQGPEFLTYFQNEAQLEKSRLLSDRFSAERPKGSFSTLEIQRTEQGDSAMYLCASSDGRAGYEQYFGPGTRLTVT.

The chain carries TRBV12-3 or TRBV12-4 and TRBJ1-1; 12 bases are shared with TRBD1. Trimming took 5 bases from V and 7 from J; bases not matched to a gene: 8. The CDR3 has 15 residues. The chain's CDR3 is CASSRRDRGLGEAFF. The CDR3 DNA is TGTGCCAGCAGTCGCCGGGACAGGGGGCTAGGTGAAGCTTTCTTT.

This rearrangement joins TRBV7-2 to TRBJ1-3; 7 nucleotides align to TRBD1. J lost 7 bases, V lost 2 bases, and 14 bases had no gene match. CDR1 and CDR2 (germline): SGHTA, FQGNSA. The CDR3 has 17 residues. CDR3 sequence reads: CASSLLGGPASGNTIYF. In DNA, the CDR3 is TGTGCCAGCAGCTTATTAGGGGGCCCAGCATCAGGGAACACCATATATTTT.

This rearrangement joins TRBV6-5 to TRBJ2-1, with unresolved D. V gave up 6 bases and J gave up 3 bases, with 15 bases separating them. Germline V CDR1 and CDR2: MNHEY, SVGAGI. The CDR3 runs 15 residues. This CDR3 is CASRNADGFYNEQFF. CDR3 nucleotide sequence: TGTGCCAGCAGGAACGCGGACGGCTTCTACAATGAGCAGTTCTTC.

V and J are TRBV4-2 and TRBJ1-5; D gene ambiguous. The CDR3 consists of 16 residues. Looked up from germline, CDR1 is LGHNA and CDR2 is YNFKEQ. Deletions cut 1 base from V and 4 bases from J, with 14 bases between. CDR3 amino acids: CASSQGTGNLNQPQHF. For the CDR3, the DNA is TGTGCCAGCAGCCAAGGCACCGGGAACCTAAATCAGCCCCAGCATTTT.